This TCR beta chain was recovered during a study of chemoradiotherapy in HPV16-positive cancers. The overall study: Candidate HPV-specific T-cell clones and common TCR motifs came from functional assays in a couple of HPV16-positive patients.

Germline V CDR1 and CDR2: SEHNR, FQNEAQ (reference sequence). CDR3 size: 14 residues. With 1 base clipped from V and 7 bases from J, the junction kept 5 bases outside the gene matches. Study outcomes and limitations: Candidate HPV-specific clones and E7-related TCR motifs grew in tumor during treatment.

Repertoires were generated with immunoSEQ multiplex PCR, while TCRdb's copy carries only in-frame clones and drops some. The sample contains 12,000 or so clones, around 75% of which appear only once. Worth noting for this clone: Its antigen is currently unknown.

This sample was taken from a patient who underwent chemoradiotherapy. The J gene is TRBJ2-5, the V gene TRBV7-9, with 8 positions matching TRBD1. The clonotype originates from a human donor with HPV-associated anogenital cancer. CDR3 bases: TGTGCCAGCAGCTTAGGGACAGGGATTGGGACCCAGTACTTC. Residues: CASSLGTGIGTQYF.